This is a list of T cell receptor beta chains from one sample in a study of blood T cell repertoires in COVID-19. Produced via immunoSEQ multiplex PCR; TCRdb's table is partial and in-frame only. The data contain a few hundred thousand clones, approximately 90% of them singletons. Material: PBMCs or T cells enriched from blood (not recorded which). Receptor source: a woman between 35 and 50 years old with acute COVID-19. Both conserved end residues are part of each CDR3. A D gene is named only where the DNA matches it firmly. Not all rows give a size; the values are once, few, many and, for expanded clones, a class.

length	V	size	J	D	DNA	CDR3
16	TRBV30	once	TRBJ1-5	.	TGTGCCTGGAGCGAGATAGGGGCAGTTAGCAATCAGCCCCAGCATTTT	CAWSEIGAVSNQPQHF
13	TRBV4-2	.	TRBJ1-2	.	TGTGCCAGCAGCCAAGGGCAGGGAAGCGGCTACACCTTC	CASSQGQGSGYTF
16	TRBV9	.	TRBJ1-3	.	TGTGCCAGCAGCGACAGATCCGGACAGACTGGAAACACCATATATTTT	CASSDRSGQTGNTIYF
15	TRBV19	.	TRBJ2-5	TRBD2	TGTGCCAGTAGTTCTCAGACTAGCCGGTGGGAGACCCAGTACTTC	CASSSQTSRWETQYF
14	TRBV7-9	.	TRBJ2-3	.	TGTGCCAGCAGCTTGACAGTAGAAAGGGATACGCAGTATTTT	CASSLTVERDTQYF
13	TRBV30	.	TRBJ1-2	.	TGTGCCTGGAAGGAGGGAGGGCTCTATGGCTACACCTTC	CAWKEGGLYGYTF
15	TRBV7-8	.	TRBJ1-5	TRBD1	TGTGCCAGCAGCTTAGCCACAGGGGGCCATCAGCCCCAGCATTTT	CASSLATGGHQPQHF
15	TRBV15	.	TRBJ2-5	.	TGTGCCACCAGCAGTGACGGCGGAAACCAAGAGACCCAGTACTTC	CATSSDGGNQETQYF
13	TRBV12-3/TRBV12-4	.	TRBJ2-7	TRBD2	TGTGCCAGCAGCCAAACTAGCGGAGGGGAGCAGTACTTC	CASSQTSGGEQYF
14	TRBV9	.	TRBJ1-5	TRBD1	TGTGCCAGCAGCCCCCGGACAGGGGGCCAGCCCCAGCATTTT	CASSPRTGGQPQHF
15	TRBV11-2	.	TRBJ2-5	.	TGTGCCAGCAGCCCTCAGAGCCGGGGGTCAGAGACCCAGTACTTC	CASSPQSRGSETQYF
15	TRBV6-2/TRBV6-3	.	TRBJ1-5	.	TGTGCCAGCAGTCTCCCCCGCAGGGGCAATCAGCCCCAGCATTTT	CASSLPRRGNQPQHF
16	TRBV5-1	.	TRBJ2-2	TRBD2	TGCGCCAGCAGCACTAGCGGGAGAATAGACACCGGGGAGCTGTTTTTT	CASSTSGRIDTGELFF
14	TRBV6-5	.	TRBJ1-5	.	TGTGCCAGCAGTCTAGGACGGATAGCGGGTCCCCAGCATTTT	CASSLGRIAGPQHF
16	TRBV5-6	.	TRBJ2-4	TRBD2	TGTGCCAGCAGCGTTACCGGGACTAGCGGCAAAAACATTCAGTACTTC	CASSVTGTSGKNIQYF
11	TRBV6-2/TRBV6-3	.	TRBJ2-5	.	TGTGCCAGCAGCTCCCCGGGGACCCAGTACTTC	CASSSPGTQYF
12	TRBV29-1	.	TRBJ2-5	.	TGCAGCGGGGGGGCAGGTGAAGAGACCCAGTACTTC	CSGGAGEETQYF
16	TRBV18	.	TRBJ2-5	TRBD2	TGTGCCAGCTCACCACAATGGGGAGGGACCCAAGAGACCCAGTACTTC	CASSPQWGGTQETQYF
15	TRBV27	.	TRBJ2-2	.	TGTGCCAGCAGCTACTATCCCCCGCGCACCGGGGAGCTGTTTTTT	CASSYYPPRTGELFF
16	TRBV5-8	.	TRBJ1-5	.	TGTGCCAGCAGCGGAATTCAGGGTAGGGGCAATCAGCCCCAGCATTTT	CASSGIQGRGNQPQHF
15	TRBV18	.	TRBJ1-6	TRBD1	TGTGCCAGCTCTCAACAGGGGGCGGGTAATTCACCCCTCCACTTT	CASSQQGAGNSPLHF
13	TRBV10-3	.	TRBJ2-2	.	TGTGCCATCAGTGAAGCGCAGTCCGGGGAGCTGTTTTTT	CAISEAQSGELFF
15	TRBV7-9	.	TRBJ1-2	.	TGTGCCAGCAGCTTAGCGCTAGAGACCGCTTATGGCTACACCTTC	CASSLALETAYGYTF
15	TRBV5-1	.	TRBJ2-5	TRBD2	TGCGCCAGCTTTATGCAAGCGGGAGGAAGAGAGACCCAGTACTTC	CASFMQAGGRETQYF
15	TRBV5-4	.	TRBJ1-5	.	TGTGCCAGCAGCTTGGACGGGAGTTTCAATCAGCCCCAGCATTTT	CASSLDGSFNQPQHF